These 20 T cell receptor beta chains share one sample of origin, sequenced in a study of Graves' ophthalmopathy and Graves' hyperthyroidism. TCR beta CDR3 amplification used RNA transcripts. RT-PCR in the first round used HTBI primers; a second-round multiplex PCR followed. TCRdb itself ran the multiplex PCR reads through MiXCR, one entry per CDR3 protein. The table shows roughly 230,000 distinct CDR3 sequences, with roughly 21% occurring only once. Sequencing was performed on peripheral blood. The origin of the receptors is a woman aged 50 to 65 with Graves' ophthalmopathy.

This clonotype was counted ten times or more. The J gene is TRBJ1-6, the V gene TRBV6-1; D call uncertain. Trimming took off 5 bases at V and 14 bases at J, with 16 bases between the two ends. The CDR3 has 13 amino acids. Germline CDR1 MNHNS, CDR2 SASEGT. The CDR3 sequence is CASSHDLHSALHF. The CDR3 DNA reads TGTGCCAGCAGTCACGATCTTCATTCGGCCCTCCACTTT.

This clonotype was observed at least ten times. The gene calls are TRBV12-3 or TRBV12-4 and TRBJ1-1; D unresolved. V was pared by 6 bases and J by 4 bases, with 9 bases between. CDR3 length: 12 amino acids. CDR3 loop: CASSPGVTEAFF. Here the CDR3 DNA reads TGTGCCAGCAGCCCCGGGGTCACTGAAGCTTTCTTT.

This clonotype was counted many times. The CDR3 sequence: CASSLGRVLQETQYF. The CDR3 DNA reads TGTGCCAGCAGCTTAGGCCGCGTCCTTCAAGAGACCCAGTACTTC. The rearrangement joins TRBV11-2 to TRBJ2-5; D not certain. Trimming cost V 1 base and J 2 bases, with 11 bases left between them. CDR1 and CDR2 (germline): SGHAT, FQNNGV. The CDR3 is 15 residues long. Together with reference TRBV11-2 and TRBJ2-5, the CDR3 gives the full variable domain: EAGVAQSPRYKIIEKRQSVAFWCNPISGHATLYWYQQILGQGPKLLIQFQNNGVVDDSQLPKDRFSAERLKGVDSTLKIQPAKLEDSAVYLCASSLGRVLQETQYFGPGTRLLVL.

V usage is TRBV6-2 or TRBV6-3 and J usage is TRBJ2-7; the D gene is possibly TRBD2 (6 bases). CDR1 and CDR2 (germline): MNHEY, SVGEGT. Trimming shortened V by 6 bases and J by 9 bases, and 15 bases separated the two germline ends. There are 12 residues in the CDR3. The CDR3 DNA reads as TGTGCCAGCAGCCAACCTTCCGGGGGGCAGTACTTC. Its protein product is CASSQPSGGQYF.

This clonotype appeared many times. V usage is TRBV7-2 and J usage is TRBJ2-7, with D uncertain. CDR3 length equals 13 residues. Trimming pared 4 bases from V and 3 bases from J, leaving 10 bases between. In germline, CDR1 is SGHTA, CDR2 FQGNSA. This CDR3 reads CASSSLESYEQYF. The DNA for the CDR3 is TGTGCCAGCAGCTCCTTAGAAAGCTACGAGCAGTACTTC.

This sequence joins TRBV7-8 and TRBJ2-7; D remains unclear. Germline CDR1 and CDR2: SGHVS and FQNEAQ. CDR3 size: 14 residues. The germline V and J ends were trimmed by 7 bases and 0 bases, with 13 bases remaining between them. The CDR3 DNA reads TGTGCCAGCACCCCGGGCAGGAACTCCTACGAGCAGTACTTC. This sequence encodes CASTPGRNSYEQYF.

This sequence joins TRBV27 and TRBJ1-1; D is unresolved. This CDR3 has 15 residues. Germline CDR1 reads MNHEY; CDR2 reads SMNVEV (reference sequence). Trimming pared 5 bases from V and 10 bases from J, leaving 23 bases between. The CDR3: CASSPLGHGLIGAFF. The CDR3 DNA reads as TGTGCCAGCAGTCCTCTCGGCCACGGGCTAATAGGAGCTTTCTTT.

This clonotype came up many times. The chain employs TRBV7-2 and TRBJ2-5; D is unresolved. Trimming cost V 5 bases and J 1 base, with 2 bases left between them. The germline V gene has CDR1 SGHTA and CDR2 FQGNSA. The CDR3 consists of 11 residues. The DNA of the CDR3 is TGTGCCAGCAGCATCCAAGAGACCCAGTACTTC. Translated: CASSIQETQYF.

This clonotype was detected many times. The rearrangement joins TRBV6-5 to TRBJ1-5, with D perhaps TRBD1 (6 bases). From germline, CDR1 is MNHEY and CDR2 SVGAGI. The CDR3 is 13 amino acids. V was cut by 2 bases and J by 9 bases, with 11 bases left in between. CDR3 loop: CASSYGVQGPQHF. CDR3 sequence (DNA): TGTGCCAGCAGTTACGGGGTACAGGGGCCCCAGCATTTT.

The rearrangement links TRBV11-2 to TRBJ2-5; TRBD2 matches 7 bases. After removal of 1 base from V and 1 base from J, the junction contained 9 bases not matched to a gene. Germline V gene sequence: CDR1 SGHAT, CDR2 FQNNGV. The CDR3 covers 17 residues. Here the CDR3 reads CASSLGAGLLLQETQYF. As DNA, the CDR3 is TGTGCCAGCAGCTTAGGAGCGGGGCTCCTCCTCCAAGAGACCCAGTACTTC.

This clonotype came up many times. The chain is built from TRBV6-2 or TRBV6-3 and TRBJ2-7; D not certain. Germline V CDR1 and CDR2: MNHEY, SVGEGT. Trimming removed 4 bases from V and 0 bases from J, with 16 bases in between. CDR3 length: 16 amino acids. CDR3 coding DNA: TGTGCCAGCAGTTTCAGCTCAGGTCGTACCTCCTACGAGCAGTACTTC. It codes for CASSFSSGRTSYEQYF.

The V call is TRBV7-3, the J call TRBJ2-2; 7 bases agree with TRBD2. CDR1 SGHTA and CDR2 FQGTGA come from the germline V gene. The CDR3 extends over 15 amino acids. After removal of 2 bases from V and 7 bases from J, the junction contained 7 bases not matched to a gene. The CDR3 DNA reads TGTGCCAGCAGCTTAGCGGGAGAAAGTATCGGGGAGCTGTTTTTT. This gives the protein CASSLAGESIGELFF.

The chain links TRBV7-9 to TRBJ1-3; D gene unclear. The CDR3 totals 15 residues. Germline V CDR1 and CDR2: SEHNR, FQNEAQ (reference sequence). V was pared by 1 base and J by 3 bases, with 10 bases between. CDR3 in amino acids: CASSLVMGFGNTIYF. The CDR3 bases are TGTGCCAGCAGCTTAGTTATGGGCTTTGGAAACACCATATATTTT.

This clonotype has a count of ten or more. The genes are TRBV11-2 and TRBJ1-3, with a possible D match to TRBD1 (5 bases). The V gene's germline CDR1 is SGHAT and CDR2 FQNNGV. Trimming removed 6 bases at V and 0 bases at J, with 15 bases between. The CDR3 contains 16 residues. The CDR3 DNA sequence: TGTGCCAGCAGTCATTACGGGACCGCCTCTGGAAACACCATATATTTT. It yields the protein CASSHYGTASGNTIYF. The full variable domain, rest sourced from reference TRBV11-2 and TRBJ1-3, is EAGVAQSPRYKIIEKRQSVAFWCNPISGHATLYWYQQILGQGPKLLIQFQNNGVVDDSQLPKDRFSAERLKGVDSTLKIQPAKLEDSAVYLCASSHYGTASGNTIYFGEGSWLTVV.

Only a few counts were recorded for this clonotype. The V and J genes are TRBV20-1 and TRBJ2-7; tentatively, D is TRBD1 (5 bases). Per germline, CDR1 DFQATT and CDR2 SNEGSKA (reference sequence). The CDR3 loop spans 14 amino acids. The germline V and J ends were trimmed by 0 bases and 2 bases, with 11 bases remaining between them. The CDR3 reads CSARDLIRAYEQYF. DNA of the CDR3: TGCAGTGCTAGAGATCTTATCAGGGCCTACGAGCAGTACTTC.

This clonotype appeared a few times. The chain combines TRBV11-3 with TRBJ2-7, with no clear D. In germline, CDR1 is SGHNT, CDR2 YENEEA. This CDR3 has 15 residues. V was pared by 6 bases and J by 0 bases, with 15 bases between. This CDR3 reads CASRQNSFSSYEQYF. The CDR3 DNA reads as TGTGCCAGCAGACAAAACTCCTTTAGCTCCTACGAGCAGTACTTC. Looking up the rest from reference TRBV11-3 and TRBJ2-7 gives the full variable domain: EAGVVQSPRYKIIEKKQPVAFWCNPISGHNTLYWYLQNLGQGPELLIRYENEEAVDDSQLPKDRFSAERLKGVDSTLKIQPAELGDSAVYLCASRQNSFSSYEQYFGPGTRLTVT.

Many counts were recorded for this clonotype. The V and J genes are TRBV20-1 and TRBJ2-7; D is perhaps TRBD2 (5 bases). The germline V gene has CDR1 DFQATT and CDR2 SNEGSKA (reference sequence). The germline V and J ends were trimmed by 3 bases and 3 bases, with 18 bases remaining between them. CDR3 size: 15 residues. CDR3 protein: CSASIRTLTHYEQYF. DNA of the CDR3: TGCAGTGCTAGTATTAGGACTTTAACCCACTACGAGCAGTACTTC.

Ten or more counts support this clonotype. This rearrangement joins TRBV2 to TRBJ1-1; D is unclear. Germline-derived CDR1 and CDR2 are SNHLY and FYNNEI. V was pared by 5 bases and J by 0 bases, with 4 bases between. The CDR3 totals 12 residues. CDR3 protein: CASSTVNTEAFF. The CDR3 DNA is TGTGCCAGCAGTACGGTGAACACTGAAGCTTTCTTT.

Many counts were recorded for this clonotype. The chain links TRBV2 to TRBJ1-1, with D uncertain. Germline CDR1 SNHLY, CDR2 FYNNEI. CDR3 length: 14 amino acids. Deletions cut 7 bases from V and 4 bases from J, with 16 bases between. CDR3 loop: CASMVRREGTEAFF. The DNA for the CDR3 is TGTGCCAGCATGGTGAGGCGGGAGGGCACTGAAGCTTTCTTT.

V and J are TRBV6-2 or TRBV6-3 and TRBJ1-1; 10 bases agree with TRBD1. The CDR3 is 18 residues long. Germline CDR1 reads MNHEY; CDR2 reads SVGEGT. V shed 5 bases and J 5 bases; nucleotides not matched to a gene: 17. The chain's CDR3 is CASSPRGQGITAGTEAFF. In DNA form, the CDR3 reads TGTGCCAGCAGTCCCAGGGGACAGGGGATAACCGCGGGGACTGAAGCTTTCTTT.